This T cell receptor beta chain was profiled in a study of blood T cell repertoires in COVID-19. Study in general: Sites across the United States, Italy and Spain contributed samples from acute and convalescent COVID-19.

This clone was recorded only once. Per germline, CDR1 SGHVS and CDR2 FNYEAQ. This CDR3 region has 15 residues. The ends lost 1 base at V and 4 bases at J; junction bases unmatched: 2. Using immunoSEQ multiplex PCR, the repertoire was profiled, and TCRdb retains in-frame clones only, with some absent. Seen here are roughly 61,000 clones, approximately 90% observed once, and the top ten hold 16%. The sample comprised peripheral blood. This receptor was obtained from an elderly man with acute or convalescent COVID-19. The chain has TRBV7-6 and TRBJ2-2; 8 positions agree with TRBD1. CDR3 residues: CASSLGDRSTGELFF. The CDR3 coding sequence is TGTGCCAGCAGCTTAGGGGACAGGTCCACCGGGGAGCTGTTTTTT.